This entry lists 20 T cell receptor beta chains sequenced from one sample in a study of control samples from healthy donors and cancer patients. Profiled with immunoSEQ multiplex PCR; TCRdb holds only in-frame clones, not every one. This table has 160,000 or so clones, just under 95% appearing once. Sequences were obtained from blood. The receptors originated from a woman in her thirties or forties in good health.

The V call is TRBV7-9, the J call TRBJ2-7, with a weak D call TRBD1 (6 bases). Germline assignment: CDR1 SEHNR and CDR2 FQNEAQ (reference sequence). Trimming cost V 5 bases and J 5 bases, with 10 bases left between them. CDR3 length: 12 amino acids. The CDR3 nucleotides read TGTGCCAGCAGCACAGGGACGAACGAGCAGTACTTC. Protein: CASSTGTNEQYF.

This clone came up once. The chain recombines TRBV19 with TRBJ2-5; 9 nucleotides align to TRBD2. Trimming at V came to 5 bases and at J to 4 bases, leaving 8 bases not matched to a gene. The CDR3 sequence is 15 residues long. Germline V gives CDR1 LNHDA, CDR2 SQIVND (reference sequence). This chain's CDR3 is CASSPRGLARETQYF. CDR3 in DNA: TGTGCCAGTAGTCCGCGAGGACTAGCGAGAGAGACCCAGTACTTC.

V and J are TRBV4-3 and TRBJ1-2; TRBD1 matches at 8 bases. This CDR3 region has 14 residues. The germline V gene has CDR1 LGHNA and CDR2 YSLEER. With 4 bases clipped from V and 5 bases from J, the junction kept 6 bases outside the gene matches. The CDR3 here is CASSRVQGGYGYTF. CDR3 DNA: TGCGCCAGCAGCCGGGTACAGGGGGGATATGGCTACACCTTC.

The chain recombines TRBV20-1 with TRBJ1-1; D is ambiguous. Germline assignment: CDR1 DFQATT and CDR2 SNEGSKA (reference sequence). The V and J ends lost 3 bases and 4 bases respectively, with 12 bases between them. The CDR3 is made up of 13 amino acids. CDR3 loop: CSASLAYLTEAFF. The CDR3 DNA is TGCAGTGCTAGTCTGGCCTACCTCACTGAAGCTTTCTTT.

The chain recombines TRBV18 with TRBJ2-7; D is possibly TRBD2 (5 bases). The ends were cut back, 0 bases at V and 2 bases at J, with 8 bases in the middle. The CDR3 spans 14 residues. CDR1 and CDR2 (germline): KGHSH, LQKENI. The chain's CDR3 is CASSPPSGPYEQYF. CDR3 bases: TGTGCCAGCTCACCACCGAGCGGTCCCTACGAGCAGTACTTC.

J is TRBJ1-3 and V is TRBV28; 7 positions agree with TRBD1. The germline gives CDR1 MDHEN, CDR2 SYDVKM. The junction had 17 bases not matched to a gene; V was cut back by 6 bases and J by 3 bases. The CDR3 covers 18 residues. The CDR3 DNA sequence: TGTGCCAGCAGCGCAAAATTAACAGGGGCAATTGGTGGAAACACCATATATTTT. Translation: CASSAKLTGAIGGNTIYF.

The gene calls are TRBV3-1 (or the pseudogene TRBV3-2) and TRBJ2-2; no firm D call. Germline V gene sequence: CDR1 LGHDT, CDR2 YNNKEL (reference sequence). The CDR3 consists of 14 residues. V was shortened by 0 bases and J by 6 bases, with 8 bases between the two germline ends. The CDR3 spells CASSQDPRAGELFF. The CDR3, as DNA: TGTGCCAGCAGCCAAGATCCGCGCGCCGGGGAGCTGTTTTTT.

CDR3 coding DNA: TGTGCCAGCAGCCCCCGACAGAACCCTTGGGAGCAGTACTTC. Translation: CASSPRQNPWEQYF. The chain combines TRBV7-9 with TRBJ2-7; tentative D call: TRBD1 (5 bases). This CDR3 is built from 14 residues. Germline V lookup: CDR1 SEHNR, CDR2 FQNEAQ (reference sequence). V was clipped by 5 bases and J by 7 bases, with 18 bases between them.

This clone was recorded only once. This chain links TRBV6-2 or TRBV6-3 with TRBJ2-7; 8 bases are shared with TRBD2. Trimming removed 2 bases from V and 7 bases from J; junction bases left unmatched: 1. Germline loops: CDR1 MNHEY, CDR2 SVGEGT. The CDR3 sequence is 12 residues long. In DNA form, the CDR3 reads TGTGCCAGCAGTTACCGACTAGCGGAGCAGTACTTC. This translates into CASSYRLAEQYF.

The genes are TRBV5-4 and TRBJ2-7; 7 nucleotides agree with TRBD2. V lost 0 bases and J lost 4; bases outside the gene matches: 7. This CDR3 has 15 amino acids. Per germline, CDR1 SGHNT and CDR2 YYREEE (reference sequence). Here the CDR3 reads CASSLGRGRGYEQYF. The CDR3 DNA reads as TGTGCCAGCAGCTTGGGGCGCGGGAGAGGTTACGAGCAGTACTTC.

V gene TRBV4-1 combines with J gene TRBJ1-1; D gene unclear. The CDR3 has 14 amino acids. Germline CDR1 MGHRA, CDR2 YSYEKL. Trimming pared 1 base from V and 0 bases from J, leaving 6 bases between. CDR3 bases: TGCGCCAGCAGCCAAGCGACGCTGAACACTGAAGCTTTCTTT. Amino acids: CASSQATLNTEAFF.

V gene TRBV12-5 combines with J gene TRBJ1-6; TRBD1 aligns across 9 bases. J was trimmed by 8 bases and V by 4 bases; bases with no gene match: 3. In germline, CDR1 is LGHNT, CDR2 FRNRAP. The length of the CDR3 is 14 residues. CDR3 loop: CASGWGDRDSPLHF. The CDR3 nucleotides are TGTGCTAGTGGTTGGGGGGACAGGGATTCACCCCTCCACTTT.

The chain carries TRBV6-2 or TRBV6-3 and TRBJ2-1; 12 bases match TRBD2. V shed 4 bases and J 7 bases; nucleotides not matched to a gene: 2. The CDR3 runs to 14 residues. Germline CDR1 and CDR2: MNHEY and SVGEGT. The CDR3 reads CASSSSGRGNEQFF. The CDR3 bases are TGTGCCAGCAGTTCTAGCGGGAGGGGGAATGAGCAGTTCTTC.

The CDR3 DNA sequence: TGTGCCATCAGTCCCGACAGGGTGGGTGAAAAACTGTTTTTT. Its translation is CAISPDRVGEKLFF. The gene calls are TRBV10-3 and TRBJ1-4, with TRBD1 matching over 7 bases. J was trimmed by 7 bases and V by 5 bases; bases with no gene match: 7. Germline assignment: CDR1 ENHRY and CDR2 SYGVKD. The CDR3 totals 14 residues.

On this clone itself: The same CDR3 also results from other DNA sequences found in this sample. The genes are TRBV5-1 and TRBJ1-1; no clear D. The CDR3 has 13 residues. In germline, CDR1 is SGHRS, CDR2 YFSETQ. V was pared by 5 bases and J by 3 bases, with 11 bases between. CDR3 protein: CASSPVGDTEAFF. The CDR3 DNA follows: TGCGCCAGCAGTCCCGTTGGGGACACTGAAGCTTTCTTT.

The rearrangement uses TRBV19 and TRBJ1-1; tentatively, D is TRBD1 (5 bases). There are 16 residues in the CDR3. Trimming removed 5 bases at V and 4 bases at J, with 20 bases between. The germline CDR1 and CDR2 sequences are LNHDA and SQIVND (reference sequence). The chain's CDR3 is CASSPGLGGMGTEAFF. Here the CDR3 DNA reads TGTGCCAGTAGTCCGGGCCTTGGGGGTATGGGCACTGAAGCTTTCTTT.

The chain employs TRBV29-1 and TRBJ2-5, with D perhaps TRBD2 (6 bases). The CDR3 is 11 amino acids. Trimming stripped 7 bases from V and 5 bases from J, with 11 bases between. Looked up from germline, CDR1 is SQVTM and CDR2 is ANQGSEA. CDR3 in amino acids: CSAGGGETQYF. CDR3 nucleotides: TGCAGCGCGGGCGGAGGGGAGACCCAGTACTTC.

Written as DNA, the CDR3 is TGTGCCAGCAGCTTAGGGCAATGGAACACTGAAGCTTTCTTT. The encoded protein is CASSLGQWNTEAFF. The chain employs TRBV13 and TRBJ1-1, with D unclear. The germline gives CDR1 PRHDT, CDR2 FYEKMQ (reference sequence). The CDR3 extends over 14 amino acids. V lost 0 bases to trimming and J lost 1 base, with 6 bases between them.

The chain has TRBV6-1 and TRBJ2-7; D gene unclear. This CDR3 spans 16 amino acids. The germline V and J ends were trimmed by 1 base and 0 bases, with 13 bases remaining between them. The germline V gene encodes CDR1 MNHNS and CDR2 SASEGT. The DNA for the CDR3 is TGTGCCAGCAGTGAAGTGTTGTGGACGGCCTCCTACGAGCAGTACTTC. Its translation is CASSEVLWTASYEQYF.

CDR3 coding DNA: TGCGCCAGCAGCCAAAATTACATCGAAGGGGAGACCCAGTACTTC. Its protein is CASSQNYIEGETQYF. The V and J genes are TRBV4-3 and TRBJ2-5; D unresolved. CDR1 is LGHNA, CDR2 YSLEER, per germline. CDR3 length equals 15 residues. Trimming pared 2 bases from V and 5 bases from J, leaving 15 bases between.